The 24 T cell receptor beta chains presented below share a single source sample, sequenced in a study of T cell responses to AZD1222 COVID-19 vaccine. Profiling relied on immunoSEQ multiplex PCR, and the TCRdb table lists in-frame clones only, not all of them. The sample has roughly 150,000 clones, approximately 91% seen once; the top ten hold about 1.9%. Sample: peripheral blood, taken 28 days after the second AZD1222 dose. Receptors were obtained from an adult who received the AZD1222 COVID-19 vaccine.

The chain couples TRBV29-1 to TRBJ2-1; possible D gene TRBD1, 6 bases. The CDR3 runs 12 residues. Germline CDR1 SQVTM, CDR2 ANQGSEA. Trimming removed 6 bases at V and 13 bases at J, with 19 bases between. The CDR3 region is CSVRPSTGPQFF. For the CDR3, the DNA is TGCAGCGTGCGCCCCTCTACAGGGCCCCAGTTCTTC.

CDR3 amino acids: CASSSGTEATYEQYF. CDR3 bases: TGTGCCAGCAGCTCCGGGACGGAGGCAACCTACGAGCAGTACTTC. V is TRBV5-5 and J is TRBJ2-7; D may be TRBD1 or TRBD2 (5 bases each). This CDR3 has 15 amino acids. In germline, CDR1 is SGHKS, CDR2 YYEKEE (reference sequence). Trimming removed 3 bases from V and 2 bases from J, with 15 bases in between.

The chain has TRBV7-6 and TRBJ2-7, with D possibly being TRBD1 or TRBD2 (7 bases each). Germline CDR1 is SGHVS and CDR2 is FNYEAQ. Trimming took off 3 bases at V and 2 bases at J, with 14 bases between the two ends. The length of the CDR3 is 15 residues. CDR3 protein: CASSFGQGGAYEQYF. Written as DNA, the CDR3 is TGTGCCAGCAGCTTCGGGCAGGGGGGGGCCTACGAGCAGTACTTC.

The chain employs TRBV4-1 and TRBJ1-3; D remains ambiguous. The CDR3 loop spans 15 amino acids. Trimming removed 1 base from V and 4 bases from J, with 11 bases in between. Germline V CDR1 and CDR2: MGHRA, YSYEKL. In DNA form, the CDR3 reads TGCGCCAGCAGCCAAGTTGTCGGGGTCGGAAACACCATATATTTT. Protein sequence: CASSQVVGVGNTIYF.

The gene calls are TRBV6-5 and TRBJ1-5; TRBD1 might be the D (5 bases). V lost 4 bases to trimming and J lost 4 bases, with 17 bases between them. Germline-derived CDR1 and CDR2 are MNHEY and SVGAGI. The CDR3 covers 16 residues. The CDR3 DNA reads TGTGCCAGCAGTTCCAGGGCGAGGGCGGGTAATCAGCCCCAGCATTTT. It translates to CASSSRARAGNQPQHF.

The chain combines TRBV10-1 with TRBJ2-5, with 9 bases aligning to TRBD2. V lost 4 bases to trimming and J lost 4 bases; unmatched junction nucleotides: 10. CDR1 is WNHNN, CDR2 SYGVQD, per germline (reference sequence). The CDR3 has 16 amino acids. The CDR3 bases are TGCGCCAGCAGTGGTGGATTAGCGGGGGATAGAGAGACCCAGTACTTC. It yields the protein CASSGGLAGDRETQYF.

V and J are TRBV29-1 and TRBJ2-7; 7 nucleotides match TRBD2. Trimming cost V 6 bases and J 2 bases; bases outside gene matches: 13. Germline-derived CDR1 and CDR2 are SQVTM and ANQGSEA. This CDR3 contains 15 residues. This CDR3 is CSVYKPRDYTYEQYF. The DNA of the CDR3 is TGCAGCGTATACAAGCCCCGGGACTACACCTACGAGCAGTACTTC.

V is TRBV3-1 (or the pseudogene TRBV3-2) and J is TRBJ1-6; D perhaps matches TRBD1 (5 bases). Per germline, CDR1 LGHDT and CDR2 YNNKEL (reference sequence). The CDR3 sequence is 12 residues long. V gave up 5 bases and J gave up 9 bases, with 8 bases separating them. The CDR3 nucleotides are TGTGCCAGCAGCTTCAGGGTTTCACCCCTCCACTTT. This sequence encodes CASSFRVSPLHF.

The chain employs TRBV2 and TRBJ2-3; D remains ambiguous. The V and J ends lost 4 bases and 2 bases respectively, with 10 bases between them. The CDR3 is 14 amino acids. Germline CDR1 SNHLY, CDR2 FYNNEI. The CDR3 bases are TGTGCCAGCAGTGCCGCAGAGTCCACAGATACGCAGTATTTT. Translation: CASSAAESTDTQYF.

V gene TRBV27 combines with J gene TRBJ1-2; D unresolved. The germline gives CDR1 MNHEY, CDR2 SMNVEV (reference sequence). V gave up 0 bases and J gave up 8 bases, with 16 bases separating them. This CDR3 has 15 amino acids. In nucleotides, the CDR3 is TGTGCCAGCAGTTTATCCCAAATTTCGGCTGTGGGCTACACCTTC. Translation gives CASSLSQISAVGYTF.

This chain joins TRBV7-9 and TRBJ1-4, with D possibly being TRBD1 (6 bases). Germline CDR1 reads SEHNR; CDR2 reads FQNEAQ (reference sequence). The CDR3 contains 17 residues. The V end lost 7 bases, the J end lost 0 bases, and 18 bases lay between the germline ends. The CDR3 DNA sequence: TGTGCCAGCACCCCCGGGGGCGAGACCTCAACTAATGAAAAACTGTTTTTT. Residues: CASTPGGETSTNEKLFF.

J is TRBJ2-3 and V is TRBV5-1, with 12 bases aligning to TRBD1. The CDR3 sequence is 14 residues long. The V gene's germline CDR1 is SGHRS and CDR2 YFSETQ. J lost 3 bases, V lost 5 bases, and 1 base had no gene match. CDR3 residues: CASRGQGATDTQYF. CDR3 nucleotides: TGCGCCAGCAGGGGACAGGGGGCAACAGATACGCAGTATTTT.

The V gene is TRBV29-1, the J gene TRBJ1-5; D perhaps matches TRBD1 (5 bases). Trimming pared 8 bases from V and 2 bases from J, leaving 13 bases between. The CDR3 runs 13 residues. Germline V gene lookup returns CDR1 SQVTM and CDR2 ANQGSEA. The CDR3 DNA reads TGCAGCATACCCGGGACGGGCAATCAGCCCCAGCATTTT. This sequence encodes CSIPGTGNQPQHF.

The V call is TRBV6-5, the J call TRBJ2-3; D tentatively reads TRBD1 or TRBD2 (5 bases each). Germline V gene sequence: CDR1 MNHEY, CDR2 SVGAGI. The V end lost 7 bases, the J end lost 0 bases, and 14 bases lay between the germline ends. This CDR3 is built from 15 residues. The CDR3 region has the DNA TGTGCCAGCAAGCTCCAGGGACCCAGCACAGATACGCAGTATTTT. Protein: CASKLQGPSTDTQYF.

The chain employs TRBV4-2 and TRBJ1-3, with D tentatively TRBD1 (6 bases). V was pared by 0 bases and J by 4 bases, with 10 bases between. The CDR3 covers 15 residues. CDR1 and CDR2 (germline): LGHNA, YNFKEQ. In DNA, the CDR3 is TGTGCCAGCAGCCAAGATTCAGGGGACGGAAACACCATATATTTT. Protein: CASSQDSGDGNTIYF.

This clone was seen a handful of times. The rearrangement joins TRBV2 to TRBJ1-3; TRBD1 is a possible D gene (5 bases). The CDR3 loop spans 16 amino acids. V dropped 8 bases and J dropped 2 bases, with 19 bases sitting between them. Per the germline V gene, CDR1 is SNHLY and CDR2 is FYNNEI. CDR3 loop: CASDADTAGPGNTIYF. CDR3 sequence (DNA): TGTGCCAGCGACGCGGACACAGCCGGTCCTGGAAACACCATATATTTT.

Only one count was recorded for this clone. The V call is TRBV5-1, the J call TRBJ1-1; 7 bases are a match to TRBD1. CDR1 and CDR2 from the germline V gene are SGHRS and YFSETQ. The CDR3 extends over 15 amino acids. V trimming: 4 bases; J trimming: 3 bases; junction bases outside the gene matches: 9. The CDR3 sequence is CASSPGPGGDTEAFF. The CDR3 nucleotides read TGCGCCAGCAGCCCCGGACCAGGGGGGGACACTGAAGCTTTCTTT. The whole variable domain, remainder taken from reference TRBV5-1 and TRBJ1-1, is KAGVTQTPRYLIKTRGQQVTLSCSPISGHRSVSWYQQTPGQGLQFLFEYFSETQRNKGNFPGRFSGRQFSNSRSEMNVSTLELGDSALYLCASSPGPGGDTEAFFGQGTRLTVV.

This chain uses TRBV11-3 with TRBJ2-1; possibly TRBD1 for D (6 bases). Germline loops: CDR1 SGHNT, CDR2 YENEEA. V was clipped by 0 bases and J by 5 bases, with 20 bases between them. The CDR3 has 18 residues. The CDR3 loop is CASSLDSRLGTPHNEQFF. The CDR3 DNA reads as TGTGCCAGCAGCTTAGATAGCCGTTTAGGGACACCGCACAATGAGCAGTTCTTC.

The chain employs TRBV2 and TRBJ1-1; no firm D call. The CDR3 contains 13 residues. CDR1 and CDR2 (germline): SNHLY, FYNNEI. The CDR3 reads CATVAVLNTEAFF. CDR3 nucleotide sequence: TGTGCTACAGTAGCCGTTTTGAACACTGAAGCTTTCTTT.

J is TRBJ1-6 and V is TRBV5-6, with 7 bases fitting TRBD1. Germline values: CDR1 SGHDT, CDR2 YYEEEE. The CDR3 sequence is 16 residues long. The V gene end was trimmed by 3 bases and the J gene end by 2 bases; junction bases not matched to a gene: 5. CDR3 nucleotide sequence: TGTGCCAGCAGCTCCCGACAGGGAGCCTATAATTCACCCCTCCACTTT. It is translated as CASSSRQGAYNSPLHF.

CDR3: CATRTGDHIHEQFF. For the CDR3, the DNA is TGCGCCACCCGGACAGGGGATCATATTCATGAGCAGTTCTTC. The chain carries TRBV5-1 and TRBJ2-1; 9 nucleotides match TRBD1. In germline, CDR1 is SGHRS, CDR2 YFSETQ. This CDR3 spans 14 amino acids. The ends lost 9 bases at V and 8 bases at J; junction bases unmatched: 12.

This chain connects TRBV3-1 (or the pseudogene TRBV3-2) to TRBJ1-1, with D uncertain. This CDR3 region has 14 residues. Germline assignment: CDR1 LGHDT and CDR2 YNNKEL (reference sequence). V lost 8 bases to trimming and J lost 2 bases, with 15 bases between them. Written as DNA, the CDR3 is TGTGCCAGCGTCGACCGGGGAACTAACACTGAAGCTTTCTTT. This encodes CASVDRGTNTEAFF.

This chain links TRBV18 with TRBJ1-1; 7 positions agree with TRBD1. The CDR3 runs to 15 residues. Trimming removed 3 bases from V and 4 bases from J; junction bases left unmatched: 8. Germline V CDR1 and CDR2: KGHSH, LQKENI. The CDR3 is CASSPQTGTSTEAFF. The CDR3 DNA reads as TGTGCCAGCTCACCTCAGACAGGGACTAGCACTGAAGCTTTCTTT.

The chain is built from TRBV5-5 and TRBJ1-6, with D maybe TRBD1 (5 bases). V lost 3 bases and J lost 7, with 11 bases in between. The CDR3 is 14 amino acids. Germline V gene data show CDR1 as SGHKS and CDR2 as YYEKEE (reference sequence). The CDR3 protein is CASSSTGENSPLHF. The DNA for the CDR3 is TGTGCCAGCAGCTCAACAGGTGAAAATTCACCCCTCCACTTT. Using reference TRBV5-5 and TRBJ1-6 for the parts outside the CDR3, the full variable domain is DAGVTQSPTHLIKTRGQQVTLRCSPISGHKSVSWYQQVLGQGPQFIFQYYEKEERGRGNFPDRFSARQFPNYSSELNVNALLLGDSALYLCASSSTGENSPLHFGNGTRLTVT.